A single sample gave rise to the 2 T cell receptor beta chains below, sequenced in a study of shared clonotypes between healthy human individuals. The repertoire was sequenced with immunoSEQ multiplex PCR; TCRdb's copy has only in-frame clones and lacks some. The sample includes 330,000 or so clones, around 74% of them seen just once. Sequencing was performed on memory CD4+ T cells sorted from blood. The subset was: CD45RA-negative fraction. The source is a man aged 30 to 45 in good health.

CDR3 in amino acids: CASSVASFSGQETQYF. DNA for the CDR3: TGTGCCAGCAGCGTAGCTTCGTTCTCCGGGCAAGAGACCCAGTACTTC. The rearrangement uses TRBV9 and TRBJ2-5; unclear D gene. There are 16 residues in the CDR3. Germline V gives CDR1 SGDLS, CDR2 YYNGEE. V was cut by 0 bases and J by 2 bases, with 14 bases left in between. The full variable domain, in which reference TRBV9 and TRBJ2-5 provide the parts outside the CDR3, is DSGVTQTPKHLITATGQRVTLRCSPRSGDLSVYWYQQSLDQGLQFLIQYYNGEERAKGNILERFSAQQFPDLHSELNLSSLELGDSALYFCASSVASFSGQETQYFGPGTRLLVL.

The chain is built from TRBV28 and TRBJ1-1; D not resolved. The CDR3 has 12 residues. V was cut by 9 bases and J by 0 bases, with 8 bases left in between. Germline values: CDR1 MDHEN, CDR2 SYDVKM. CDR3 sequence: CASMEMNTEAFF. Written as DNA, the CDR3 is TGTGCCAGTATGGAGATGAACACTGAAGCTTTCTTT.